The 10 T cell receptor beta chains reported below all come from one sample, sequenced in a study of T cells expressing NK-cell markers (dated by TCRdb to 2020 to 2022). The library came from 5' RACE. Instrument used: Illumina HiSeq 2000. One entry per CDR3 protein sequence results from the TCRdb reprocessing of the reads, with DNA left out. The record for this sample contains roughly 420,000 distinct CDR3 sequences. Clones ranked in the top ten supply about 7.1% of the sample. Input material: blood T cells: a sorted CD56 or NKG2C T cell subset, CD4+ or CD8+ T cells, or bulk PBMC T cells (not recorded which). Receptor source: a woman between 18 and 69 years old in good health.

The chain combines TRBV29-1 with TRBJ2-1. Germline lookup yields CDR1 SQVTM and CDR2 ANQGSEA. The CDR3 is 14 residues long. CDR3 loop: CSVTSGRAYNEQLF.

J is TRBJ2-1 and V is TRBV5-4; TCRdb picks TRBD2, but there is no DNA to check that call. This CDR3 has 14 residues. Germline CDR1 is SGHNT and CDR2 is YYREEE (reference sequence). This CDR3 reads CASSEGLAANEQFF.

The chain links TRBV20-1 to TRBJ1-1; checking the TCRdb D call of TRBD1 is not possible without DNA. This CDR3 contains 16 residues. Germline lookup yields CDR1 DFQATT and CDR2 SNEGSKA (reference sequence). The CDR3 loop is CSARETGGAIGTEAFF.

The chain is built from TRBV11-2 and TRBJ1-1; TCRdb indicates TRBD1, and absent DNA this call remains unverified. This CDR3 is built from 12 residues. Germline CDR1 SGHAT, CDR2 FQNNGV. CDR3 sequence reads: CASSAHPPLFTF.

This chain connects TRBV12-3 or TRBV12-4 to TRBJ2-5; lacking DNA, the TRBD1 call made by TCRdb goes unchecked. This CDR3 comprises 14 residues. The chain's CDR3 is CASSYSGGAETQYF.

The gene calls are TRBV28 and TRBJ2-7; TCRdb outputs TRBD1, but without DNA this stays unchecked. Germline assignment: CDR1 MDHEN and CDR2 SYDVKM. This CDR3 region has 15 residues. CDR3 sequence reads: CASSRDRGSSYEQYF. Together with reference TRBV28 and TRBJ2-7, the CDR3 gives the full variable domain: DVKVTQSSRYLVKRTGEKVFLECVQDMDHENMFWYRQDPGLGLRLIYFSYDVKMKEKGDIPEGYSVSREKKERFSLILESASTNQTSMYLCASSRDRGSSYEQYFGPGTRLTVT.

The chain is built from TRBV6-5 and TRBJ2-4; TCRdb calls TRBD1, which cannot be checked without DNA. This CDR3 spans 14 amino acids. Germline V gene lookup returns CDR1 MNHEY and CDR2 SVGAGI. The CDR3 sequence: CASSYWDPKFIQYF.

This sequence joins TRBV4-2 and TRBJ2-7. The germline gives CDR1 LGHNA, CDR2 YNFKEQ. The CDR3 has 14 amino acids. The CDR3 loop reads CASSQDLRTYEQYF.

This sequence joins TRBV11-2 and TRBJ2-4; TCRdb names TRBD2, which stays unverified in the absence of DNA. The germline V gene has CDR1 SGHAT and CDR2 FQNNGV. The CDR3 has 15 amino acids. CDR3 loop: CASSLTRAPKNIQYF.

The chain couples TRBV29-1 to TRBJ2-2; there is no DNA to check the TCRdb D call of TRBD1. The CDR3 runs 14 residues. Per the germline V gene, CDR1 is SQVTM and CDR2 is ANQGSEA. CDR3 residues: CSVEGGANTGELFF.